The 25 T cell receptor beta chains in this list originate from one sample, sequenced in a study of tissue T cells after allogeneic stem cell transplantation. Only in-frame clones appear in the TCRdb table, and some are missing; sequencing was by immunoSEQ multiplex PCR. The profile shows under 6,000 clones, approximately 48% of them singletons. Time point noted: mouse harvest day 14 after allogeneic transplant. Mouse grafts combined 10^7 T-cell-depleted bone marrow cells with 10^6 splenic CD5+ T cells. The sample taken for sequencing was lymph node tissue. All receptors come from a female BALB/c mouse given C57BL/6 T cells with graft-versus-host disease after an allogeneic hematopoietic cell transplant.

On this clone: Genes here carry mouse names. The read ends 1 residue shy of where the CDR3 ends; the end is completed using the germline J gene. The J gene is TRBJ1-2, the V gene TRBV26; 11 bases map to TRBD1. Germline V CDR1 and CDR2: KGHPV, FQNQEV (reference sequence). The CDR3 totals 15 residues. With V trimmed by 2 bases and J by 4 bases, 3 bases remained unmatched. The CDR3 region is CASSLGQGAGSDYTF. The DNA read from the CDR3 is TGTGCCAGCAGTCTGGGACAGGGGGCCGGCTCCGACTACACC. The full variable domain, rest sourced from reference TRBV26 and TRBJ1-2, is NSKVIQTPRYLVKGQGQKAKMRCIPEKGHPVVFWYQQNKNNEFKFLINFQNQEVLQQIDMTEKRFSAECPSNSPCSLEIQSSEAGDSALYLCASSLGQGAGSDYTFGSGTRLLVI.

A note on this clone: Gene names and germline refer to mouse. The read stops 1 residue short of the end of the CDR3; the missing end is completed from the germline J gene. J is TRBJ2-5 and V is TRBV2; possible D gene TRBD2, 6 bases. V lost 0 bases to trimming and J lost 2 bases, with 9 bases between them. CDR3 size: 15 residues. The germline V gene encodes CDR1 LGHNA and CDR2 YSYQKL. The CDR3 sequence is CASSQEGWGQDTQYF. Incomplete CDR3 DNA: TGTGCCAGCAGCCAAGAAGGCTGGGGCCAAGACACCCAGTAC.

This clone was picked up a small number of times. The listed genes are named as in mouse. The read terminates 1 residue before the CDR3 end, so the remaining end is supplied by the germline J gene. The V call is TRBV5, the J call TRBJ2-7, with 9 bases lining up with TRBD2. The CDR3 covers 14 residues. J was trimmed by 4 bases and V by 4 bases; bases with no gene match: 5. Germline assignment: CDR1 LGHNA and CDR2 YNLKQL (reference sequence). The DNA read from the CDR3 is TGTGCCAGCAGCCCTCTGACTGGGGGTTATGAACAGTAC. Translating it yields CASSPLTGGYEQY. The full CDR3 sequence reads CASSPLTGGYEQYF.

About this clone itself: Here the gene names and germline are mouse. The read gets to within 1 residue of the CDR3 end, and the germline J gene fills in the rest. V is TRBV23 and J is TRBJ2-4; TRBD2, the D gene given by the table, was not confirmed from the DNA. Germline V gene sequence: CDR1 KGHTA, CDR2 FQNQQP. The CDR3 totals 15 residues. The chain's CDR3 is CSSSQENWGENTLYF. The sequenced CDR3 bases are TGCTCCAGCAGTCAAGAGAACTGGGGGGAAAACACCTTGTAC.

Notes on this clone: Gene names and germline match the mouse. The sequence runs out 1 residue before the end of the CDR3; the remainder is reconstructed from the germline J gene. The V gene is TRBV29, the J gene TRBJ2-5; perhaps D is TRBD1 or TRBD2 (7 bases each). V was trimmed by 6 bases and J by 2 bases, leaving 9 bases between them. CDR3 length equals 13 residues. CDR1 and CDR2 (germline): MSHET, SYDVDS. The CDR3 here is CASSRGAQDTQYF. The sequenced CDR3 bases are TGTGCTAGCAGCAGGGGGGCCCAAGACACCCAGTAC.

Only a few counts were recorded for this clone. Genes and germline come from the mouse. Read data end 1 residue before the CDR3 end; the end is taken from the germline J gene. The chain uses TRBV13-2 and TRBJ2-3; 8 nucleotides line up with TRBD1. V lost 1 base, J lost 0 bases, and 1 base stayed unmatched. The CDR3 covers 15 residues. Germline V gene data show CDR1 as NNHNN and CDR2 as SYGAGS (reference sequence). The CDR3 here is CASGDTGGSAETLYF. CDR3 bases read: TGTGCCAGCGGTGATACAGGGGGTAGTGCAGAAACGCTGTAT.

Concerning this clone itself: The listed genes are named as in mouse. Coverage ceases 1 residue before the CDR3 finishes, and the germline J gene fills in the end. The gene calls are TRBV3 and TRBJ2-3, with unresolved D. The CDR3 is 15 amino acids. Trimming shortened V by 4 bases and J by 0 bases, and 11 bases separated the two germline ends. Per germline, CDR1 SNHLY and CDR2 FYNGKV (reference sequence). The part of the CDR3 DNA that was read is TGTGCCAGCAGCTCGATCTTACATAGTGCAGAAACGCTGTAT. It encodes CASSSILHSAETLY. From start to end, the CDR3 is CASSSILHSAETLYF.

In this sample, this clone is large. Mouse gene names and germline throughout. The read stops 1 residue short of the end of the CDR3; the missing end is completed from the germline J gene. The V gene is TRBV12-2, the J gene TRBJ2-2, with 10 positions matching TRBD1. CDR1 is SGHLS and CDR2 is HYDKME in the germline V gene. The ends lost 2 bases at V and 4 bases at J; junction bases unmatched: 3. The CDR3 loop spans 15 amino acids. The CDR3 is CASSPTGGGTGQLYF. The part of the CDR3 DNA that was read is TGTGCCAGCTCTCCGACAGGGGGCGGCACCGGGCAGCTCTAC.

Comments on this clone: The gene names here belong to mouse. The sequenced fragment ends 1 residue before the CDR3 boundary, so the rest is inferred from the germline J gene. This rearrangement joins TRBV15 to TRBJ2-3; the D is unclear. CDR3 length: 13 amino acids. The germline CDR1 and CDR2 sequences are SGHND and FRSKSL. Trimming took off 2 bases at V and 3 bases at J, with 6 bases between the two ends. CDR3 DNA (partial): TGTGCCAGCAGTTTACTCGGGGCAGAAACGCTGTAT. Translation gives CASSLLGAETLY. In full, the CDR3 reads CASSLLGAETLYF.

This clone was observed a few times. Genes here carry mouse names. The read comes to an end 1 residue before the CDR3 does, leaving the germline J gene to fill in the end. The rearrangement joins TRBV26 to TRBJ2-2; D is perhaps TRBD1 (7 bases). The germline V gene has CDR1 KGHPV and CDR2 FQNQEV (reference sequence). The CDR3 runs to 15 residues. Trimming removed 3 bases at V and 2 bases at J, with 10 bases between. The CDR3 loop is CASSLPGGNTGQLYF. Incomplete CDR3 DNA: TGTGCCAGCAGTCTTCCAGGGGGGAACACCGGGCAGCTCTAC.

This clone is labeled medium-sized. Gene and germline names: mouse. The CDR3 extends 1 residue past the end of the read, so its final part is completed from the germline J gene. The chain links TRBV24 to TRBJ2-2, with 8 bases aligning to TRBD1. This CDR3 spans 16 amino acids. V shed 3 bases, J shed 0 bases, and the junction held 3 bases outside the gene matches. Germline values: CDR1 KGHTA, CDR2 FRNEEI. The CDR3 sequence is CASSLGTGANTGQLYF. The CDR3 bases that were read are TGTGCCAGCAGTCTCGGGACAGGCGCAAACACCGGGCAGCTCTAC.

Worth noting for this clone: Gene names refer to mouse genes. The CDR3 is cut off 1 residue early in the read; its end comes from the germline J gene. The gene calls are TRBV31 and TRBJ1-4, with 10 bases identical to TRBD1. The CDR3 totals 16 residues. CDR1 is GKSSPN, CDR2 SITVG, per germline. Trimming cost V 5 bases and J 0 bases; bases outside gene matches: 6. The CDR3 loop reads CAWGSGTGVSNERLFF. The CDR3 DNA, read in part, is TGTGCCTGGGGTTCCGGGACAGGGGTTTCCAACGAAAGATTATTT.

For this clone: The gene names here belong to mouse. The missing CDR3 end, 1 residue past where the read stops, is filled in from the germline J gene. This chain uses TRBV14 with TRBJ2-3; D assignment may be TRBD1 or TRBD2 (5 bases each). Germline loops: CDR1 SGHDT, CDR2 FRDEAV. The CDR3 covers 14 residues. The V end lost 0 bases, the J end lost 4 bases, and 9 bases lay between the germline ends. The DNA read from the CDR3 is TGTGCCAGCAGTTTCTGGGGGAGGACAGAAACGCTGTAT. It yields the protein CASSFWGRTETLY. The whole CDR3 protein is CASSFWGRTETLYF.

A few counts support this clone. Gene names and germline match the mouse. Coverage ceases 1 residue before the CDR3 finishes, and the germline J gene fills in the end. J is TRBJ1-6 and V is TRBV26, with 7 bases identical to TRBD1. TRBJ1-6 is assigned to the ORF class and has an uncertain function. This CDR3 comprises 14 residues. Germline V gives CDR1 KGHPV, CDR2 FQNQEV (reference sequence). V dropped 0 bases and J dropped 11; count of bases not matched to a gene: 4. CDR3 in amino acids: CASSLSTGTPPLYF. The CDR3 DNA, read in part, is TGTGCCAGCAGTCTGTCGACAGGGACTCCGCCCCTCTAC.

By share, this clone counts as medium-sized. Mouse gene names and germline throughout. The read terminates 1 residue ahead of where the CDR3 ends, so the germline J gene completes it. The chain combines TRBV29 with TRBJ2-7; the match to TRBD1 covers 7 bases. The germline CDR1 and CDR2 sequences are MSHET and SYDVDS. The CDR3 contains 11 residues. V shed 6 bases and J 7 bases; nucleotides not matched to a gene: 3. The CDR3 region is CASRQGREQYF. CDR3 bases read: TGTGCTAGCAGACAGGGGAGAGAACAGTAC.

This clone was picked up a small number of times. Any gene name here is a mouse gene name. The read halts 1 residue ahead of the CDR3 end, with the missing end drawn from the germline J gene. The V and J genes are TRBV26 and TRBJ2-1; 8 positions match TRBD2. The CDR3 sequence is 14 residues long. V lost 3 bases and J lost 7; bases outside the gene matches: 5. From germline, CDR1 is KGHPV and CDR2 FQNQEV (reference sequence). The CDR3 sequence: CASSLWGAGAEQFF. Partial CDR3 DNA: TGTGCCAGCAGTCTCTGGGGGGCGGGAGCTGAGCAGTTC. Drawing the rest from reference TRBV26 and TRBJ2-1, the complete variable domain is NSKVIQTPRYLVKGQGQKAKMRCIPEKGHPVVFWYQQNKNNEFKFLINFQNQEVLQQIDMTEKRFSAECPSNSPCSLEIQSSEAGDSALYLCASSLWGAGAEQFFGPGTRLTVL.

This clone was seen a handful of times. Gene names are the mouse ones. The CDR3 sequence is CASTTGQYEQYF. Partial CDR3 DNA: TGTGCCAGCACCACGGGACAATATGAACAGTAC. The V and J genes are TRBV15 and TRBJ2-7, with D perhaps matching TRBD1 (6 bases). The DNA ends 1 residue before the CDR3 does, and the rest of the CDR3 is filled in from the germline J gene. The CDR3 is 12 residues long. V gave up 7 bases and J gave up 4 bases, with 11 bases separating them. The germline gives CDR1 SGHND, CDR2 FRSKSL.

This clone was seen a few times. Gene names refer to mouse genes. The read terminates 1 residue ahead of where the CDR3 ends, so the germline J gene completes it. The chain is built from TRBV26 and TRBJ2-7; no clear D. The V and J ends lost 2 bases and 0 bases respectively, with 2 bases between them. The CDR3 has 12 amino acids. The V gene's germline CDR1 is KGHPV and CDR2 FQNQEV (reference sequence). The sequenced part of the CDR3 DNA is TGTGCCAGCAGTCTGAGCTCCTATGAACAGTAC. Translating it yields CASSLSSYEQY. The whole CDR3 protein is CASSLSSYEQYF.

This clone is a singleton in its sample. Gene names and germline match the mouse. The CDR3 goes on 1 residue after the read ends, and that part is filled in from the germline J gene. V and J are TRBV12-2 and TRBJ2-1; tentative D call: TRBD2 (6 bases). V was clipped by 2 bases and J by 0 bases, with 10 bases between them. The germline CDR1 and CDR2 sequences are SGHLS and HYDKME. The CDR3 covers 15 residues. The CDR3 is CASSPHWVNYAEQFF. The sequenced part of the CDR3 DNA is TGTGCCAGCTCTCCCCACTGGGTTAACTATGCTGAGCAGTTC.

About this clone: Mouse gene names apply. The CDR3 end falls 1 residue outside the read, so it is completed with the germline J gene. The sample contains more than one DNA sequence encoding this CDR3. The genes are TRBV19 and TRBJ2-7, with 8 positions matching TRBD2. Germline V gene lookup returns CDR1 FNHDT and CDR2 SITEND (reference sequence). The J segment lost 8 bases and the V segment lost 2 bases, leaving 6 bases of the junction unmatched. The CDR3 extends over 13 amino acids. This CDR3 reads CASSMGGAGQQYF. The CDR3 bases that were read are TGTGCCAGCAGTATGGGGGGGGCGGGCCAACAGTAC.

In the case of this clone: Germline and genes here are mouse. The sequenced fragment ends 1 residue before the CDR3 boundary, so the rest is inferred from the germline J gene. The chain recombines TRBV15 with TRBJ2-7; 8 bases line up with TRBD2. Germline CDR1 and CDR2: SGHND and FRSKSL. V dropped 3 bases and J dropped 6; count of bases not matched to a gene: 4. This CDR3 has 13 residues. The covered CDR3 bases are TGTGCCAGCAGTTTCTGGGGGGCGCTTGAACAGTAC. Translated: CASSFWGALEQY. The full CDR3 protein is CASSFWGALEQYF.

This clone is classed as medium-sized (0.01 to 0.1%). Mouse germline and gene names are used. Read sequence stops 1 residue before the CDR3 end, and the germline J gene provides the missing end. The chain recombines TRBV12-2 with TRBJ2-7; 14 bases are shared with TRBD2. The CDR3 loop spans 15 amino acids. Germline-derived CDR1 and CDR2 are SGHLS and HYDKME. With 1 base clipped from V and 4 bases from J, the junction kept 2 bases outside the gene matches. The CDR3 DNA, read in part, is TGTGCCAGCTCTCTGGGGACTGGGGGGGCATATGAACAGTAC. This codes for CASSLGTGGAYEQY. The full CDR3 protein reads CASSLGTGGAYEQYF.

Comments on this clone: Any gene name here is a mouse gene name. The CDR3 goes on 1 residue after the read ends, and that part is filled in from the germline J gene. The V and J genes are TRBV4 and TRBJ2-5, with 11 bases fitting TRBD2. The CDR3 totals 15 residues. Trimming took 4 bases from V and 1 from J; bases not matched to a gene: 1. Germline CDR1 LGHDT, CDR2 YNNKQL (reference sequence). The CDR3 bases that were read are TGTGCCAGCAGCTCGGGACTGGGGGACCAAGACACCCAGTAC. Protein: CASSSGLGDQDTQY. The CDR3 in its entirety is CASSSGLGDQDTQYF.

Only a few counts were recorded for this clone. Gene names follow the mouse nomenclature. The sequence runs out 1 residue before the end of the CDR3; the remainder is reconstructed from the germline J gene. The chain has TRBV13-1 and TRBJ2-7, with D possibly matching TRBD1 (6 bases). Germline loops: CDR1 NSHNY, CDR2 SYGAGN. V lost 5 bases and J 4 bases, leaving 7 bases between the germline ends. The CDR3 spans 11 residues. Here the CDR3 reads CASRGQYEQYF. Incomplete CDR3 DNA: TGTGCCAGCAGAGGACAGTATGAACAGTAC.

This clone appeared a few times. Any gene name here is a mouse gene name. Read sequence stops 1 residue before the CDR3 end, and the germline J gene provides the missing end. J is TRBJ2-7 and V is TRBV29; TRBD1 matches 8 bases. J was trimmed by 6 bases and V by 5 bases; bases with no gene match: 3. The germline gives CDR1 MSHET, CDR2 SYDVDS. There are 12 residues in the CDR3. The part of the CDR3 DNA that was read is TGTGCTAGCAGTCCGACAGGGGTTGAACAGTAC. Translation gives CASSPTGVEQY. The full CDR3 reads CASSPTGVEQYF. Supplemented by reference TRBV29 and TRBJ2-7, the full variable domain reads DMKVTQMPRYLIKRMGENVLLECGQDMSHETMYWYRQDPGLGLQLIYISYDVDSNSEGDIPKGYRVSRKKREHFSLILDSAKTNQTSVYFCASSPTGVEQYFGPGTRLTVL.